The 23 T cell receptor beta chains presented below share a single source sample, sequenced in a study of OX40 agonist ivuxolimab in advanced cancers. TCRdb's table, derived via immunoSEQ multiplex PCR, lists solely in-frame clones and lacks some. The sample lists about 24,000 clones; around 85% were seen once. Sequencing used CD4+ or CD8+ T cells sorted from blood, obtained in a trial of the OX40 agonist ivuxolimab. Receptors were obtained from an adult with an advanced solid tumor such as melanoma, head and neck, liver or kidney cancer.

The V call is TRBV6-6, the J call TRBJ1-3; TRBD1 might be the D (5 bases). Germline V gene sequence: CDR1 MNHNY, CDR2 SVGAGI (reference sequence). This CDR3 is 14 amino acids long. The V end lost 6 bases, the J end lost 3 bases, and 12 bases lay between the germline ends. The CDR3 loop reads CASSLVGLGNTIYF. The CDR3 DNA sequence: TGTGCCAGCAGCCTCGTGGGGCTTGGAAACACCATATATTTT.

The CDR3 sequence: CASSSPIDSGYEQYF. CDR3 in DNA: TGTGCCAGCAGTTCACCAATAGACAGTGGTTACGAGCAGTACTTC. The chain has TRBV6-5 and TRBJ2-7; a weak D match, TRBD1 (5 bases). CDR1 and CDR2 (germline): MNHEY, SVGAGI. Deletions cut 4 bases from V and 4 bases from J, with 17 bases between. The CDR3 consists of 15 residues.

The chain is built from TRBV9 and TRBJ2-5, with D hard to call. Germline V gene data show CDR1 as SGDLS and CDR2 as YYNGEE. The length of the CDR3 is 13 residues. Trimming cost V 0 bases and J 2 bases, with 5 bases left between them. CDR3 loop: CASSVAQQETQYF. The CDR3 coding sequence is TGTGCCAGCAGCGTAGCGCAACAAGAGACCCAGTACTTC.

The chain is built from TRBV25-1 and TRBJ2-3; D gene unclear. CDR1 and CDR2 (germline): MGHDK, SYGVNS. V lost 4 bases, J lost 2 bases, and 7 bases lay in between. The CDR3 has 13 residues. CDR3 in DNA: TGTGCCAGCAGTGCACTCATCACAGATACGCAGTATTTT. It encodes CASSALITDTQYF.

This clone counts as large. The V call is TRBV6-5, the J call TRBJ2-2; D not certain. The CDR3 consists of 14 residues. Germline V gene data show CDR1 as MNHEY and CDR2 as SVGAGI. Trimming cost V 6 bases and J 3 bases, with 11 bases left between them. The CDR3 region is CASSPMSDTGELFF. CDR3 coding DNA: TGTGCCAGCAGCCCGATGTCAGACACCGGGGAGCTGTTTTTT.

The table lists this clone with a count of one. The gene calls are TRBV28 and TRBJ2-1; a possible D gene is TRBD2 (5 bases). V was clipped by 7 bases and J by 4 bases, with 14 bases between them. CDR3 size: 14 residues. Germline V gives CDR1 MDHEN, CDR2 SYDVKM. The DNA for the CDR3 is TGTGCCAGCACCCCGGGATGGGTTTACAATGAGCAGTTCTTC. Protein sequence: CASTPGWVYNEQFF.

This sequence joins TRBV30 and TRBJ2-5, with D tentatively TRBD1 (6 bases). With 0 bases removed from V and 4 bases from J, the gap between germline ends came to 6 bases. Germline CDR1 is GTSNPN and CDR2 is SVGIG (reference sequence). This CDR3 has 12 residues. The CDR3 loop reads CAWSVGGETQYF. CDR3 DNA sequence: TGTGCCTGGAGTGTAGGGGGAGAGACCCAGTACTTC.

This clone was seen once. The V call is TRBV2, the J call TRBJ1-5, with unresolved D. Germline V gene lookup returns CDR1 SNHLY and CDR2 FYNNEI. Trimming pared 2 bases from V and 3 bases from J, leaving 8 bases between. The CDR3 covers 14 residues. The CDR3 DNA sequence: TGTGCCAGCAGTGAATTGGGTCACAATCAGCCCCAGCATTTT. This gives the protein CASSELGHNQPQHF.

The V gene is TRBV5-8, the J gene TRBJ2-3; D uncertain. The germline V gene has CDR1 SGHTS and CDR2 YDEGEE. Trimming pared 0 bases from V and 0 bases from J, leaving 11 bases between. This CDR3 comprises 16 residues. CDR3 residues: CASSLARLASTDTQYF. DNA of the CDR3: TGTGCCAGCAGCTTGGCTAGGTTGGCTAGCACAGATACGCAGTATTTT.

Here the CDR3 reads CASGTSGPYNEQFF. In DNA, the CDR3 is TGTGCCAGCGGAACTAGCGGGCCCTACAATGAGCAGTTCTTC. The V call is TRBV7-3, the J call TRBJ2-1, with TRBD2 matching 9 bases. This CDR3 region has 14 residues. In germline, CDR1 is SGHTA, CDR2 FQGTGA. Germline trimming cut 8 bases from V and 2 bases from J; bases unmatched to any gene: 4. The full variable domain, in which reference TRBV7-3 and TRBJ2-1 provide the parts outside the CDR3, is GAGVSQTPSNKVTEKGKYVELRCDPISGHTALYWYRQSLGQGPEFLIYFQGTGAADDSGLPNDRFFAVRPEGSVSTLKIQRTERGDSAVYLCASGTSGPYNEQFFGPGTRLTVL.

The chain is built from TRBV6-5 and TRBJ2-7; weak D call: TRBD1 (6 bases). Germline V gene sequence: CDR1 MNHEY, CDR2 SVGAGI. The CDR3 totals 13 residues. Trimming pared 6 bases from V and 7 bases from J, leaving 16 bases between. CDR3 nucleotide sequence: TGTGCCAGCAGGTCACCTCCGGGACAAGAGCAGTACTTC. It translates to CASRSPPGQEQYF.

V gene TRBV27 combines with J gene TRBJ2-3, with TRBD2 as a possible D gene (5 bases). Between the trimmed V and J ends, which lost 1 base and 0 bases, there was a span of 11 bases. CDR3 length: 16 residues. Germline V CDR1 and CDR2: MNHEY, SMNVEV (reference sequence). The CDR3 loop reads CASSLWESGSTDTQYF. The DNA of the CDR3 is TGTGCCAGCAGTTTATGGGAGAGTGGGAGCACAGATACGCAGTATTTT.

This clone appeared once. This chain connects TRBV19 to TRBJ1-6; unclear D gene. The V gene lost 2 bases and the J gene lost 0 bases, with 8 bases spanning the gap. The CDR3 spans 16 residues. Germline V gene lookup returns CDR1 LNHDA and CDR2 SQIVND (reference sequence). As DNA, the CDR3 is TGTGCCAGTAGTATAAAGGATAGCTCCTATAATTCACCCCTCCACTTT. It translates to CASSIKDSSYNSPLHF.

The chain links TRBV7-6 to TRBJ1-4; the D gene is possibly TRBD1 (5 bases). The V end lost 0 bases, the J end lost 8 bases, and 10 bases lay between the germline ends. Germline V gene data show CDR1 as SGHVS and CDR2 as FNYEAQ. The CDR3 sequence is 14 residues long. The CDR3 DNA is TGTGCCAGCAGCTTAGCGGGGGTAGGGGAAAAACTGTTTTTT. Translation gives CASSLAGVGEKLFF. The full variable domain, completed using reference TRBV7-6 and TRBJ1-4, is GAGVSQSPRYKVTKRGQDVALRCDPISGHVSLYWYRQALGQGPEFLTYFNYEAQQDKSGLPNDRFSAERPEGSISTLTIQRTEQRDSAMYRCASSLAGVGEKLFFGSGTQLSVL.

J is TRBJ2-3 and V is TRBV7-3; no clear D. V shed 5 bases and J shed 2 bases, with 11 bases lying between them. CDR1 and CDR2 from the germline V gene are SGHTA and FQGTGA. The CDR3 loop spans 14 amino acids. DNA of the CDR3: TGTGCCAGCAGCCGGCTAGGGAACACAGATACGCAGTATTTT. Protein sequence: CASSRLGNTDTQYF.

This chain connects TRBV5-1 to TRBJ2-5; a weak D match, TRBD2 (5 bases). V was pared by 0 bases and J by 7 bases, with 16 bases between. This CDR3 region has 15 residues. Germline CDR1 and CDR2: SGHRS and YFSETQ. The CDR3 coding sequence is TGCGCCAGCAGCTTGGCCGTCGACCTAGCCGGGACCCAGTACTTC. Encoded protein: CASSLAVDLAGTQYF.

For the CDR3, the DNA is TGTGCCAGCAGCTCGACAGGGGGAGTCTACGAGCAGTACTTC. Translating gives CASSSTGGVYEQYF. The gene calls are TRBV7-9 and TRBJ2-7; 9 bases agree with TRBD1. This CDR3 has 14 amino acids. V shed 4 bases and J 3 bases; nucleotides not matched to a gene: 4. In germline, CDR1 is SEHNR, CDR2 FQNEAQ (reference sequence).

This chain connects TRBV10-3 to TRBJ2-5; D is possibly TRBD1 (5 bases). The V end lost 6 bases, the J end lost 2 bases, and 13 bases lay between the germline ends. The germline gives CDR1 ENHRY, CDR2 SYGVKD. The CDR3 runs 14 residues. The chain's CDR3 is CAIRDPAGQETQYF. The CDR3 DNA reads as TGTGCCATCAGGGACCCGGCAGGGCAAGAGACCCAGTACTTC.

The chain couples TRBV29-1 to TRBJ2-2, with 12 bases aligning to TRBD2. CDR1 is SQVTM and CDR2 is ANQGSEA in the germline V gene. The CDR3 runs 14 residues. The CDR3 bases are TGCTGCTATCTAGCGGGAGGGTTGTCTGGGGAGCTGTTTTTT. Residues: CCYLAGGLSGELFF.

CDR3 sequence: CASSLGTSGRRDEQFF. CDR3 DNA: TGTGCCAGCAGCTTAGGGACTAGCGGGAGGAGGGACGAGCAGTTCTTC. This chain uses TRBV7-9 with TRBJ2-1; 14 nucleotides align to TRBD2. Germline V gives CDR1 SEHNR, CDR2 FQNEAQ (reference sequence). With V trimmed by 1 base and J by 10 bases, 6 bases remained unmatched. This CDR3 contains 16 residues.

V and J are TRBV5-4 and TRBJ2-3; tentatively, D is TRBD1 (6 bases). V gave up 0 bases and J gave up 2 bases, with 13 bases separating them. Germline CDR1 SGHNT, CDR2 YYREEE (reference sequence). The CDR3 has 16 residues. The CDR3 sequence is CASSLGSKGVTDTQYF. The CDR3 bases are TGTGCCAGCAGCTTGGGGTCGAAGGGGGTCACAGATACGCAGTATTTT.

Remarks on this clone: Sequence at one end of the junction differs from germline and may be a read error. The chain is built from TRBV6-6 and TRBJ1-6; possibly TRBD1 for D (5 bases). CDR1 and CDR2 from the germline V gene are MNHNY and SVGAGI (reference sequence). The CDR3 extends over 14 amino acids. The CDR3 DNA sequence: TGTGCCAGCAGTTACTCGAGTTTTGTTGGGGCAGTTGGGTTT. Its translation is CASSYSSFVGAVGF.

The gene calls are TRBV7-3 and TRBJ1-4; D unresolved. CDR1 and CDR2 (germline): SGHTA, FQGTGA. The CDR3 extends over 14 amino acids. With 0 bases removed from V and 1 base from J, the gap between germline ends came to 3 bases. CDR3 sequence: CASSLTGTNEKLFF. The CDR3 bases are TGTGCCAGCAGCTTAACGGGAACTAATGAAAAACTGTTTTTT.